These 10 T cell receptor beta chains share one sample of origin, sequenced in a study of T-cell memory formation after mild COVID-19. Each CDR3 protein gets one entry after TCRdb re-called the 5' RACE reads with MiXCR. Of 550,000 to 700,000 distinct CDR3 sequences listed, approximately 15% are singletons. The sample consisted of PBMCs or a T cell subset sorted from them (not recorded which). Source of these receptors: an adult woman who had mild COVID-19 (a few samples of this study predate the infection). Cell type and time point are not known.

In nucleotides, the CDR3 is TGTGCCAGCAGCCCTTCCTACACAGATACGCAGTATTTT. Its translation: CASSPSYTDTQYF. This chain connects TRBV9 to TRBJ2-3; D call uncertain. The germline V gene encodes CDR1 SGDLS and CDR2 YYNGEE. V was clipped by 4 bases and J by 2 bases, with 8 bases between them. There are 13 residues in the CDR3.

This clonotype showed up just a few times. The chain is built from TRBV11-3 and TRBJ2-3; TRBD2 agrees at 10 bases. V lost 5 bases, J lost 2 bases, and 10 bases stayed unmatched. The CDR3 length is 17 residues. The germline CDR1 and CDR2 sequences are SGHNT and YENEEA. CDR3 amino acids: CASSPARLAGVTDTQYF. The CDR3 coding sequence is TGTGCCAGCAGCCCGGCGCGGCTAGCGGGAGTCACAGATACGCAGTATTTT. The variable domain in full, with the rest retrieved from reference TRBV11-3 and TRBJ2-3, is EAGVVQSPRYKIIEKKQPVAFWCNPISGHNTLYWYLQNLGQGPELLIRYENEEAVDDSQLPKDRFSAERLKGVDSTLKIQPAELGDSAVYLCASSPARLAGVTDTQYFGPGTRLTVL.

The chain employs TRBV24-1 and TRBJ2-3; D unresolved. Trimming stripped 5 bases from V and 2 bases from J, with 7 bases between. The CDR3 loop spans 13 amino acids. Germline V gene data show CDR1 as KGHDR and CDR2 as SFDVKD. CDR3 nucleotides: TGTGCCACCAGTGCGGACGACACAGATACGCAGTATTTT. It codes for CATSADDTDTQYF.

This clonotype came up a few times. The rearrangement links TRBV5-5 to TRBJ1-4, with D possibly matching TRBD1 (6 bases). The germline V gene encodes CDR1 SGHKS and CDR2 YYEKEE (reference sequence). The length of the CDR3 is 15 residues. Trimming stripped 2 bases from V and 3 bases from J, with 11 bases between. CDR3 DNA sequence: TGTGCCAGCAGCTTAGCAGGGGCTCCTAATGAAAAACTGTTTTTT. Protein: CASSLAGAPNEKLFF.

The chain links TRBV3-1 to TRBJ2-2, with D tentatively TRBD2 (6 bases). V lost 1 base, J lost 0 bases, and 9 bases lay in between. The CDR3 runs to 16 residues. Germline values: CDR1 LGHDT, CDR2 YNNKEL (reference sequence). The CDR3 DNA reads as TGTGCCAGCAGCCAAGCCTGGGGGGCGAACACCGGGGAGCTGTTTTTT. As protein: CASSQAWGANTGELFF.

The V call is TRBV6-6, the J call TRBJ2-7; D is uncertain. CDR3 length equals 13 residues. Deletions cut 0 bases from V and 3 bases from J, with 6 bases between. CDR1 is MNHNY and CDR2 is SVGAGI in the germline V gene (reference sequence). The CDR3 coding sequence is TGTGCCAGCAGTTACTCGATAGTCTACGAGCAGTACTTC. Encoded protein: CASSYSIVYEQYF.

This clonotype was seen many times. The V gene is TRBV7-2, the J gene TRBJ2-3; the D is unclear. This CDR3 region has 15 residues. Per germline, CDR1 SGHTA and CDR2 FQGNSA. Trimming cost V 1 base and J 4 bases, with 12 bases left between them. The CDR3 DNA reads TGTGCCAGCAGCTTAGGGGAAGACTTCCCAGATACGCAGTATTTT. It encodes CASSLGEDFPDTQYF.

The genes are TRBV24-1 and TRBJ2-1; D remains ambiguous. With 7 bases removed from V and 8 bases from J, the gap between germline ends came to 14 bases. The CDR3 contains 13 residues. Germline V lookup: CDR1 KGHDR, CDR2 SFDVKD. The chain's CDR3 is CATSTMPRDEQFF. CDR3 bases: TGTGCCACCAGCACAATGCCGAGAGATGAGCAGTTCTTC.

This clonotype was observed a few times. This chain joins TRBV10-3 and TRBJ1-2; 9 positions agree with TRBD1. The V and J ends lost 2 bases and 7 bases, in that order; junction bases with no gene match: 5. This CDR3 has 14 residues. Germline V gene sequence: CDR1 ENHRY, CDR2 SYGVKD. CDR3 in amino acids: CAISEPGQGSGYTF. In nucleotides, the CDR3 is TGTGCCATCAGTGAGCCGGGACAGGGTTCTGGCTACACCTTC.

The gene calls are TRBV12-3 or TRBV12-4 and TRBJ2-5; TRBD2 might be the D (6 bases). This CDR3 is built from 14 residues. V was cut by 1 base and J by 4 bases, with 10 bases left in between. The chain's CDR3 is CASSLGGRRETQYF. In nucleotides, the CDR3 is TGTGCCAGCAGTTTAGGGGGGAGGAGAGAGACCCAGTACTTC.